The 15 T cell receptor beta chains reported below all come from one sample, sequenced in a study of blood T cell repertoires in COVID-19. Produced via immunoSEQ multiplex PCR; TCRdb's table is partial and in-frame only. The sample carries under 100,000 clones, approximately 90% recorded once. Sample: peripheral blood. These receptors came from a man aged 45 to 65 with acute or convalescent COVID-19.

The chain has TRBV18 and TRBJ1-1, with D possibly matching TRBD1 (6 bases). The germline V and J ends were trimmed by 6 bases and 3 bases, with 11 bases remaining between them. This CDR3 region has 13 residues. CDR1 is KGHSH, CDR2 LQKENI, per germline. The CDR3 nucleotides read TGTGCCAGCTCTTCTGACAGGCACACTGAAGCTTTCTTT. As protein: CASSSDRHTEAFF.

This rearrangement joins TRBV19 to TRBJ1-2, with 7 bases matching TRBD1. Per germline, CDR1 LNHDA and CDR2 SQIVND (reference sequence). The CDR3 has 14 residues. V dropped 6 bases and J dropped 2; count of bases not matched to a gene: 6. CDR3 in DNA: TGTGCCAGTAGCGGGGGACAGATAAACTATGGCTACACCTTC. This codes for CASSGGQINYGYTF.

The rearrangement joins TRBV12-3 or TRBV12-4 to TRBJ2-7, with 8 positions matching TRBD1. There are 13 residues in the CDR3. The trim removed 11 bases at V and 2 bases at J, leaving 8 bases unmatched. The CDR3 nucleotides are TGTGCCGGGGCCAGGGGGCTAACCTACGAGCAGTACTTC. Its protein product is CAGARGLTYEQYF.

This chain uses TRBV11-3 with TRBJ2-3, with unresolved D. Trimming removed 5 bases from V and 6 bases from J, with 6 bases in between. CDR1 is SGHNT and CDR2 is YENEEA in the germline V gene. This CDR3 is built from 11 residues. CDR3 loop: CASSPLDTQYF. The CDR3 coding sequence is TGTGCCAGCAGCCCCTTGGATACGCAGTATTTT.

The chain combines TRBV7-9 with TRBJ2-3, with unresolved D. This CDR3 has 14 amino acids. V lost 1 base to trimming and J lost 2 bases, with 7 bases between them. Per germline, CDR1 SEHNR and CDR2 FQNEAQ (reference sequence). CDR3 in amino acids: CASSLGHPTDTQYF. Written as DNA, the CDR3 is TGTGCCAGCAGCTTAGGTCATCCCACAGATACGCAGTATTTT.

The chain recombines TRBV6-6 with TRBJ2-1; no definite D call. The CDR3 is 14 amino acids. Germline V gene lookup returns CDR1 MNHNY and CDR2 SVGAGI (reference sequence). Trimming stripped 0 bases from V and 7 bases from J, with 10 bases between. This CDR3 is CASSYSPHSNEQFF. The CDR3 DNA reads as TGTGCCAGCAGTTACTCACCTCACTCAAATGAGCAGTTCTTC.

CDR3 bases: TGTGCCAGTAGACCGGACTTGTACGACACAGATACGCAGTATTTT. It yields the protein CASRPDLYDTDTQYF. The rearrangement joins TRBV19 to TRBJ2-3; maybe TRBD2 (5 bases). The CDR3 length is 15 residues. Between the trimmed V and J ends, which lost 6 bases and 2 bases, there was a span of 15 bases. The germline gives CDR1 LNHDA, CDR2 SQIVND (reference sequence).

In its sample, this clone was seen once. The chain has TRBV27 and TRBJ2-4; no clear D. Trimming took off 2 bases at V and 0 bases at J, with 8 bases between the two ends. Germline loops: CDR1 MNHEY, CDR2 SMNVEV (reference sequence). The CDR3 is 15 amino acids. The CDR3 sequence is CASSLGAIAKNIQYF. The CDR3 coding sequence is TGTGCCAGCAGTTTAGGAGCGATAGCCAAAAACATTCAGTACTTC.

This chain connects TRBV24-1 to TRBJ1-1, with D unresolved. The CDR3 consists of 15 residues. The V and J ends lost 2 bases and 5 bases respectively, with 14 bases between them. CDR1 is KGHDR, CDR2 SFDVKD, per germline. CDR3 amino acids: CATSDSPRCRTEAFF. The CDR3 bases are TGTGCCACCAGTGATTCCCCTAGATGTAGGACTGAAGCTTTCTTT.

This clone was seen a few times. V gene TRBV3-1 (or the pseudogene TRBV3-2) combines with J gene TRBJ2-1; D perhaps matches TRBD2 (6 bases). The germline V and J ends were trimmed by 2 bases and 0 bases, with 17 bases remaining between them. This CDR3 has 18 residues. The germline V gene has CDR1 LGHDT and CDR2 YNNKEL (reference sequence). As DNA, the CDR3 is TGTGCCAGCAGCCAAAATGCGGGTAGCGGTAGCTCCTACAATGAGCAGTTCTTC. It codes for CASSQNAGSGSSYNEQFF.

This rearrangement joins TRBV19 to TRBJ2-1; TRBD1 is a possible D gene (8 bases). Germline V gene data show CDR1 as LNHDA and CDR2 as SQIVND (reference sequence). The CDR3 has 14 residues. V was pared by 6 bases and J by 5 bases, with 14 bases between. In nucleotides, the CDR3 is TGTGCCAGTAGACAGGGGGGGCAGCACAATGAGCAGTTCTTC. It translates to CASRQGGQHNEQFF.

The chain uses TRBV19 and TRBJ2-3; 12 positions agree with TRBD2. Germline loops: CDR1 LNHDA, CDR2 SQIVND (reference sequence). CDR3 length: 16 amino acids. The ends lost 3 bases at V and 6 bases at J; junction bases unmatched: 7. DNA for the CDR3: TGTGCCAGTAGTATCCGACTAGCGGGAGTTTATGATACGCAGTATTTT. This translates into CASSIRLAGVYDTQYF.

The rearrangement uses TRBV6-5 and TRBJ1-3; 7 bases fit TRBD1. The CDR3 length is 14 residues. The germline gives CDR1 MNHEY, CDR2 SVGAGI. V lost 8 bases and J lost 0; bases outside the gene matches: 4. The CDR3 loop is CASGQVHSGNTIYF. For the CDR3, the DNA is TGTGCCAGCGGACAGGTCCACTCTGGAAACACCATATATTTT.

The chain carries TRBV5-1 and TRBJ2-2; 9 bases align to TRBD2. CDR1 is SGHRS, CDR2 YFSETQ, per germline. With V trimmed by 2 bases and J by 7 bases, 15 bases remained unmatched. This CDR3 has 18 amino acids. CDR3 nucleotides: TGCGCCAGCAGCTTCGCGGGTTCGGTAGCGGGAGTAGGCGGGGAGCTGTTTTTT. Translated: CASSFAGSVAGVGGELFF. Variable domain in full (rest from reference TRBV5-1 and TRBJ2-2): KAGVTQTPRYLIKTRGQQVTLSCSPISGHRSVSWYQQTPGQGLQFLFEYFSETQRNKGNFPGRFSGRQFSNSRSEMNVSTLELGDSALYLCASSFAGSVAGVGGELFFGEGSRLTVL.

The chain couples TRBV6-5 to TRBJ2-1; tentatively, D is TRBD2 (7 bases). This CDR3 has 13 amino acids. V was shortened by 7 bases and J by 7 bases, with 14 bases between the two germline ends. In germline, CDR1 is MNHEY, CDR2 SVGAGI. The CDR3 spells CASNPGGGNEQFF. CDR3 DNA sequence: TGTGCCAGCAACCCGGGGGGCGGAAATGAGCAGTTCTTC.